The clone carrying this T cell receptor (beta chain) showed up many times. MiXCR, applied by TCRdb to the 5' RACE reads, yields one record per CDR3 protein. The table records 40,000 to 55,000 distinct CDR3 sequences, over 7.5% of them present only once. The sample comes from a study of early T cells in non-severe SARS-CoV-2 infection. Source material: whole blood. The sequence came from an adult who was a healthcare worker with PCR-confirmed SARS-CoV-2 infection or an uninfected control (not recorded which).

The CDR3 loop is CASSPRIQADYGYTF. The CDR3, as DNA: TGTGCCAGCAGCCCTAGGATACAAGCAGACTATGGCTACACCTTC. The chain carries TRBV7-6 and TRBJ1-2; no reliable D call. V lost 5 bases to trimming and J lost 3 bases, with 16 bases between them. The CDR3 sequence is 15 residues long. Germline-derived CDR1 and CDR2 are SGHVS and FNYEAQ.